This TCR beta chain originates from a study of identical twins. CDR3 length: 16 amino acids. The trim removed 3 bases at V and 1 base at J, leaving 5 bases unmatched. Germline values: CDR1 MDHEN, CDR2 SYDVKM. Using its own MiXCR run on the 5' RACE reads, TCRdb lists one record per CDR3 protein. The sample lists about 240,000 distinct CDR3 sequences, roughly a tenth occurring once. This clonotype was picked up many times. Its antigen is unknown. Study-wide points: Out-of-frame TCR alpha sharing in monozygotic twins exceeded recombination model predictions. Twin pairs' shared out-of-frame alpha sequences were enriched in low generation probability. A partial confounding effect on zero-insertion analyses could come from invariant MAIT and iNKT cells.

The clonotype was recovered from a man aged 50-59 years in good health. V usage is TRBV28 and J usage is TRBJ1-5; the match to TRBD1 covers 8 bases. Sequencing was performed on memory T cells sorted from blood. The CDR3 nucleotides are TGTGCCAGCAGTTTCAGGGGGCGAGGCAGCAATCAGCCCCAGCATTTT. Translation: CASSFRGRGSNQPQHF.